This T cell receptor (beta chain) came from a study of blood T cell repertoires in COVID-19. Study overall: There were acute and convalescent COVID-19 samples, and they came from the United States, Italy and Spain. T cells, B-cell-depleted T cells, or PBMCs supplied cDNA or gDNA.

Germline CDR1 is SGHRS and CDR2 is YFSETQ. The CDR3 sequence is 14 residues long. The germline V and J ends were trimmed by 2 bases and 2 bases, with 11 bases remaining between them. As originally analysed: Amplification from reference gene primers served as the basis for estimated nucleated cell counts. The method was immunoSEQ multiplex PCR; TCRdb's version includes in-frame clones alone and lacks a portion of them. The V and J calls and clone size are taken from that table; D and trimming were inferred from the DNA. The data hold some 70,000 clones, with roughly 80% observed a single time. The sample consisted of peripheral blood. The V call is TRBV5-1, the J call TRBJ2-7, with D possibly matching TRBD1 (6 bases). The receptor's source is a woman aged 65 to 85 with acute or convalescent COVID-19. CDR3 bases: TGCGCCAGCAGCTTAGGGGACAAACCCTACGAGCAGTACTTC. This encodes CASSLGDKPYEQYF.